This T cell receptor (beta chain) was retrieved from a study of T cells in Graves' hyperthyroidism and ophthalmopathy. The study, taken as a whole, reports: In blood, most of the thyroid clonotypes expanded above 0.001 were also present.

RNA transcripts served as the template for amplifying TCR beta CDR3 regions. The HTBI primer set drove a first-round RT-PCR of the TCR CDR3. TCRdb ran MiXCR on the multiplex PCR reads and lists one entry per CDR3 protein. The table records 500,000 to 650,000 distinct CDR3 sequences, about 20% of them present only once. Of note for this clonotype: What it binds is not known.

Diagnosing involved the use of clinical symptoms, serum thyroxine and TRAb, thyroid ultrasound and orbital computed tomography. In germline, CDR1 is MGHRA, CDR2 YSYEKL. This CDR3 is built from 15 residues. The V end was cut by 1 base, the J end by 6 bases, with 12 bases between. The origin of this receptor is a man aged 35-49 years with Graves' ophthalmopathy. The genes are TRBV4-1 and TRBJ2-2; D might be TRBD2 (5 bases). Sequenced sample: blood. The CDR3 is CASSQGEIFAGELFF. The CDR3 nucleotides read TGCGCCAGCAGCCAAGGGGAGATATTTGCCGGGGAGCTGTTTTTT.